These 32 T cell receptor beta chains were sequenced from one sample in a study of blood T cells in healthy people across ages. Primers used in a second PCR of about 6 to 11 cycles were a sample-barcoded 5' primer and a J-beta primer mix. TCRdb called the 5' RACE reads again in MiXCR, with one record for every CDR3 protein. The sample holds about a million distinct CDR3 sequences, roughly two fifths seen once. Material for sequencing was blood. The receptors come from a man between 18 and 29 years old in good health.

The chain has TRBV10-3 and TRBJ2-5; 8 nucleotides agree with TRBD2. CDR1 and CDR2 from the germline V gene are ENHRY and SYGVKD. This CDR3 is built from 16 residues. The V segment lost 0 bases and the J segment 4 bases; nucleotides outside the gene matches: 7. The CDR3 nucleotides read TGTGCCATCAGTGAGTCTAGCGGGGAGCAGTTAGAGACCCAGTACTTC. Protein sequence: CAISESSGEQLETQYF.

This clonotype turned up a few times. J is TRBJ1-1 and V is TRBV20-1, with TRBD1 as a possible D gene (6 bases). The germline V gene encodes CDR1 DFQATT and CDR2 SNEGSKA (reference sequence). V was cut by 4 bases and J by 1 base, with 13 bases left in between. The CDR3 runs to 14 residues. CDR3 in amino acids: CSATRTAKNTEAFF. The DNA of the CDR3 is TGCAGTGCTACCCGGACAGCTAAGAACACTGAAGCTTTCTTT.

As for this clonotype: One end of the junction fails to match germline, which may point to a read error. The genes are TRBV10-3 and TRBJ2-6, with TRBD2 matching 9 bases. In germline, CDR1 is ENHRY, CDR2 SYGVKD. The CDR3 loop spans 16 amino acids. DNA of the CDR3: TGTGCCACCTCCCCTAGCGGGGCGACTGGGGTCAACGTCCTGACTTTC. Translated, it gives CATSPSGATGVNVLTF.

CDR3 residues: CASRYTQKTEAFF. The CDR3 DNA reads TGTGCCAGCAGGTACACCCAGAAGACTGAAGCTTTCTTT. The rearrangement links TRBV6-2 or TRBV6-3 to TRBJ1-1; D is undetermined. From germline, CDR1 is MNHEY and CDR2 SVGEGT. CDR3 size: 13 residues. The V and J ends lost 6 bases and 5 bases respectively, with 13 bases between them.

The rearrangement joins TRBV9 to TRBJ2-1; 9 nucleotides agree with TRBD2. CDR3 length: 22 residues. Germline V lookup: CDR1 SGDLS, CDR2 YYNGEE. V lost 4 bases, J lost 0 bases, and 23 bases stayed unmatched. The DNA for the CDR3 is TGTGCCAGCAGCCTACACCCTCCGGGCGGGGGGGCCCGTCCTAGCTCCTACAATGAGCAGTTCTTC. Protein sequence: CASSLHPPGGGARPSSYNEQFF. The whole variable domain, remainder taken from reference TRBV9 and TRBJ2-1, is DSGVTQTPKHLITATGQRVTLRCSPRSGDLSVYWYQQSLDQGLQFLIQYYNGEERAKGNILERFSAQQFPDLHSELNLSSLELGDSALYFCASSLHPPGGGARPSSYNEQFFGPGTRLTVL.

The rearrangement uses TRBV9 and TRBJ1-1; unclear D gene. Germline assignment: CDR1 SGDLS and CDR2 YYNGEE. The CDR3 is made up of 16 amino acids. V was trimmed by 0 bases and J by 3 bases, leaving 15 bases between them. CDR3 residues: CASSVGSRQTDTEAFF. CDR3 nucleotides: TGTGCCAGCAGCGTAGGTTCGCGGCAAACGGACACTGAAGCTTTCTTT.

The V gene is TRBV6-1, the J gene TRBJ1-5; 11 nucleotides line up with TRBD1. The CDR3 loop spans 14 amino acids. Germline V lookup: CDR1 MNHNS, CDR2 SASEGT. The junction had 7 bases not matched to a gene; V was cut back by 9 bases and J by 6 bases. The CDR3 region has the DNA TGTGCCAGTGGGGGACAGGGGGTTCGTCAGCCCCAGCATTTT. Protein: CASGGQGVRQPQHF.

In its sample, this clonotype was seen a few times. V gene TRBV25-1 combines with J gene TRBJ2-5, with TRBD2 as a possible D gene (6 bases). The CDR3 has 14 residues. Germline CDR1 reads MGHDK; CDR2 reads SYGVNS. V lost 7 bases and J 5 bases, leaving 17 bases between the germline ends. For the CDR3, the DNA is TGTGCCAGCACCGAAGGAGGGGTCTGGGAGACCCAGTACTTC. It is translated as CASTEGGVWETQYF. The variable domain in full, with the rest retrieved from reference TRBV25-1 and TRBJ2-5, is EADIYQTPRYLVIGTGKKITLECSQTMGHDKMYWYQQDPGMELHLIHYSYGVNSTEKGDLSSESTVSRIRTEHFPLTLESARPSHTSQYLCASTEGGVWETQYFGPGTRLLVL.

The chain joins TRBV9 to TRBJ1-6; D might be TRBD1 (5 bases). CDR1 SGDLS and CDR2 YYNGEE come from the germline V gene. Trimming removed 4 bases from V and 1 base from J, with 15 bases in between. CDR3 length: 17 residues. The CDR3 nucleotides are TGTGCCAGCAGCAAGGTCGGGGGAACGTCCTATAATTCACCCCTCCACTTT. This encodes CASSKVGGTSYNSPLHF. The complete variable domain, with remaining parts taken from reference TRBV9 and TRBJ1-6, reads DSGVTQTPKHLITATGQRVTLRCSPRSGDLSVYWYQQSLDQGLQFLIQYYNGEERAKGNILERFSAQQFPDLHSELNLSSLELGDSALYFCASSKVGGTSYNSPLHFGNGTRLTVT.

J is TRBJ1-1 and V is TRBV7-9; 8 nucleotides match TRBD1. V dropped 1 base and J dropped 5; count of bases not matched to a gene: 6. The CDR3 totals 15 residues. The germline V gene has CDR1 SEHNR and CDR2 FQNEAQ (reference sequence). The CDR3 here is CASSLVQGAGTEAFF. The DNA for the CDR3 is TGTGCCAGCAGCTTAGTCCAGGGGGCGGGGACTGAAGCTTTCTTT.

V gene TRBV5-1 combines with J gene TRBJ2-1, with 7 nucleotides matching TRBD2. After removal of 0 bases from V and 8 bases from J, the junction contained 11 bases not matched to a gene. This CDR3 has 16 amino acids. The germline CDR1 and CDR2 sequences are SGHRS and YFSETQ. As DNA, the CDR3 is TGCGCCAGCAGCTTGGATGCGGGGGTCGTTGTCGATGAGCAGTTCTTC. It codes for CASSLDAGVVVDEQFF.

The V call is TRBV27, the J call TRBJ1-5, with a possible D match to TRBD1 (5 bases). Trimming pared 5 bases from V and 4 bases from J, leaving 12 bases between. The CDR3 length is 14 residues. The germline CDR1 and CDR2 sequences are MNHEY and SMNVEV (reference sequence). CDR3 nucleotide sequence: TGTGCCAGCAGTCCCAGGGCTGAGAATCAGCCCCAGCATTTT. It encodes CASSPRAENQPQHF.

This chain joins TRBV28 and TRBJ1-5, with a possible D match to TRBD1 (6 bases). Germline assignment: CDR1 MDHEN and CDR2 SYDVKM. Trimming removed 5 bases at V and 3 bases at J, with 14 bases between. The CDR3 has 15 residues. The chain's CDR3 is CASSTTGFFNQPQHF. The CDR3, as DNA: TGTGCCAGCAGTACGACAGGTTTCTTCAATCAGCCCCAGCATTTT. The variable domain in full, with the rest retrieved from reference TRBV28 and TRBJ1-5, is DVKVTQSSRYLVKRTGEKVFLECVQDMDHENMFWYRQDPGLGLRLIYFSYDVKMKEKGDIPEGYSVSREKKERFSLILESASTNQTSMYLCASSTTGFFNQPQHFGDGTRLSIL.

The table lists this clonotype with a count of one. The V and J genes are TRBV24-1 and TRBJ2-1; tentatively, D is TRBD2 (5 bases). The CDR3 length is 17 residues. The germline V and J ends were trimmed by 3 bases and 3 bases, with 17 bases remaining between them. Germline assignment: CDR1 KGHDR and CDR2 SFDVKD. The CDR3 DNA reads TGTGCCACCAGTGATAGTATGGGAAGGAGCGGCTACAATGAGCAGTTCTTC. It yields the protein CATSDSMGRSGYNEQFF.

This chain uses TRBV20-1 with TRBJ2-1, with a possible D match to TRBD2 (5 bases). CDR3 length: 15 amino acids. The V gene lost 5 bases and the J gene lost 0 bases, with 14 bases spanning the gap. Germline CDR1 DFQATT, CDR2 SNEGSKA (reference sequence). The CDR3 coding sequence is TGCAGTGCTCAAATAGCGCAAAGCTCCTACAATGAGCAGTTCTTC. Its translation is CSAQIAQSSYNEQFF.

The chain is built from TRBV29-1 and TRBJ1-1; 7 bases line up with TRBD1. V trimming: 2 bases; J trimming: 7 bases; junction bases outside the gene matches: 10. CDR1 is SQVTM, CDR2 ANQGSEA, per germline. This CDR3 region has 14 residues. In DNA, the CDR3 is TGCAGCGTTGAATTAAGGATACGGGACAGTGAAGCTTTCTTT. Its translation: CSVELRIRDSEAFF.

The gene calls are TRBV13 and TRBJ2-7, with D hard to call. CDR1 PRHDT and CDR2 FYEKMQ come from the germline V gene (reference sequence). This CDR3 comprises 14 residues. V was clipped by 4 bases and J by 7 bases, with 17 bases between them. The CDR3 coding sequence is TGTGCCAGCAGCTCAGGAGTCTCCTACGATGAGCAGTACTTC. Translated, it gives CASSSGVSYDEQYF.

This clonotype turned up a few times. The chain has TRBV27 and TRBJ1-1; D is undetermined. The germline CDR1 and CDR2 sequences are MNHEY and SMNVEV (reference sequence). Trimming left V 3 bases short and J 0 bases short, with 11 bases between. The CDR3 length is 15 residues. Here the CDR3 DNA reads TGTGCCAGCAGTTTTCGACACGGTATGAACACTGAAGCTTTCTTT. This sequence encodes CASSFRHGMNTEAFF.

DNA for the CDR3: TGTGCCAGCAGCTTAATGTGGGGAGCTTTCTTT. It yields the protein CASSLMWGAFF. V is TRBV7-9 and J is TRBJ1-1; D uncertain. V dropped 2 bases and J dropped 10 bases, with 8 bases sitting between them. CDR1 SEHNR and CDR2 FQNEAQ come from the germline V gene (reference sequence). The CDR3 length is 11 residues.

This sequence joins TRBV27 and TRBJ2-1; tentatively, D is TRBD2 (5 bases). The V end was cut by 7 bases, the J end by 10 bases, with 17 bases between. The V gene's germline CDR1 is MNHEY and CDR2 SMNVEV (reference sequence). The CDR3 contains 13 residues. The CDR3 loop is CASMDIFGSEQFF. CDR3 DNA: TGTGCCAGCATGGATATTTTTGGGAGCGAGCAGTTCTTC.

This clonotype has more than one count but fewer than ten. This chain joins TRBV29-1 and TRBJ1-2, with 9 bases that match TRBD1. J lost 0 bases, V lost 0 bases, and 8 bases had no gene match. Per germline, CDR1 SQVTM and CDR2 ANQGSEA. The CDR3 has 17 amino acids. This CDR3 reads CSVEDMDRGWANYGYTF. In DNA form, the CDR3 reads TGCAGCGTTGAAGATATGGACAGGGGATGGGCTAACTATGGCTACACCTTC.

The chain employs TRBV4-1 and TRBJ2-1; D gene uncertain. The germline V gene has CDR1 MGHRA and CDR2 YSYEKL. CDR3 length equals 14 residues. Trimming left V 1 base short and J 6 bases short, with 10 bases between. CDR3 nucleotides: TGCGCCAGCAGCCAAGTCGGCAGTACCAATGAGCAGTTCTTC. This encodes CASSQVGSTNEQFF.

The V call is TRBV3-1, the J call TRBJ1-2; D gene ambiguous. Trimming left V 1 base short and J 1 base short, with 7 bases between. This CDR3 spans 14 amino acids. Germline V gene sequence: CDR1 LGHDT, CDR2 YNNKEL (reference sequence). The CDR3 bases are TGTGCCAGCAGCCAAGGGCCTATTAACTATGGCTACACCTTC. Amino acids: CASSQGPINYGYTF. Together with reference TRBV3-1 and TRBJ1-2, the CDR3 gives the full variable domain: DTAVSQTPKYLVTQMGNDKSIKCEQNLGHDTMYWYKQDSKKFLKIMFSYNNKELIINETVPNRFSPKSPDKAHLNLHINSLELGDSAVYFCASSQGPINYGYTFGSGTRLTVV.

V is TRBV7-9 and J is TRBJ1-1; TRBD1 aligns across 11 bases. Germline assignment: CDR1 SEHNR and CDR2 FQNEAQ (reference sequence). The CDR3 extends over 16 amino acids. Trimming at V came to 5 bases and at J to 0 bases, leaving 5 bases not matched to a gene. The CDR3 DNA reads as TGTGCCAGCAGCCCCGGGACAGGGGGAATGAACACTGAAGCTTTCTTT. Translating it yields CASSPGTGGMNTEAFF. The whole variable domain, remainder taken from reference TRBV7-9 and TRBJ1-1, is DTGVSQNPRHKITKRGQNVTFRCDPISEHNRLYWYRQTLGQGPEFLTYFQNEAQLEKSRLLSDRFSAERPKGSFSTLEIQRTEQGDSAMYLCASSPGTGGMNTEAFFGQGTRLTVV.

This chain links TRBV9 with TRBJ1-1; D may be TRBD1 (5 bases). This CDR3 has 13 amino acids. Germline CDR1 SGDLS, CDR2 YYNGEE. Trimming removed 2 bases at V and 8 bases at J, with 13 bases between. CDR3 bases: TGTGCCAGCAGCGTCAGGGAATGGGGCGAAGCTTTCTTT. Its protein product is CASSVREWGEAFF.

The chain combines TRBV13 with TRBJ2-5; TRBD1 aligns across 8 bases. CDR1 and CDR2 (germline): PRHDT, FYEKMQ (reference sequence). The CDR3 consists of 15 residues. V gave up 2 bases and J gave up 11 bases; unmatched junction bases: 13. The CDR3 sequence is CASSLSGQAHNEQYF. In DNA form, the CDR3 reads TGTGCCAGCAGCTTATCGGGACAGGCACACAATGAGCAGTACTTC.

The gene calls are TRBV20-1 and TRBJ2-3; maybe TRBD1 (5 bases). There are 13 residues in the CDR3. Per the germline V gene, CDR1 is DFQATT and CDR2 is SNEGSKA (reference sequence). V dropped 1 base and J dropped 4 bases, with 9 bases sitting between them. Written as DNA, the CDR3 is TGCAGTGCTAGAGCCGTAGGGGCAGATACGCAGTATTTT. It codes for CSARAVGADTQYF.

This clonotype was recorded only once. This rearrangement joins TRBV7-2 to TRBJ2-1, with no clear D. V was clipped by 7 bases and J by 10 bases, with 14 bases between them. The CDR3 contains 12 residues. Per the germline V gene, CDR1 is SGHTA and CDR2 is FQGNSA. CDR3 sequence (DNA): TGTGCCAGCACGCCCGACCTGGGAGAGCAGTTCTTC. Encoded protein: CASTPDLGEQFF.

The chain couples TRBV12-3 or TRBV12-4 to TRBJ1-2; a weak D match, TRBD1 (6 bases). The V end lost 7 bases, the J end lost 5 bases, and 17 bases lay between the germline ends. The CDR3 has 14 amino acids. The CDR3 region has the DNA TGTGCCAGCAAACAACAGGGTGCGCTTTATGGCTACACCTTC. Protein: CASKQQGALYGYTF.

This chain joins TRBV9 and TRBJ2-1, with D possibly TRBD1 on 5 matching bases. The CDR3 runs to 14 residues. The V gene lost 3 bases and the J gene lost 6 bases, with 13 bases spanning the gap. The germline gives CDR1 SGDLS, CDR2 YYNGEE. The CDR3 loop reads CASSAWTTCNEQFF. Written as DNA, the CDR3 is TGTGCCAGCAGCGCTTGGACAACCTGCAATGAGCAGTTCTTC.

The rearrangement links TRBV18 to TRBJ2-1, with 10 nucleotides matching TRBD2. This CDR3 contains 14 residues. After removal of 3 bases from V and 10 bases from J, the junction contained 6 bases not matched to a gene. The germline V gene has CDR1 KGHSH and CDR2 LQKENI. The chain's CDR3 is CASSPAGTSDEQFF. In DNA form, the CDR3 reads TGTGCCAGCTCACCGGCCGGGACTAGCGACGAGCAGTTCTTC.

This clonotype was observed a few times. V usage is TRBV7-9 and J usage is TRBJ1-2; D perhaps matches TRBD1 (5 bases). CDR1 is SEHNR, CDR2 FQNEAQ, per germline (reference sequence). The V and J ends lost 3 bases and 5 bases respectively, with 13 bases between them. This CDR3 is 14 amino acids long. The DNA of the CDR3 is TGTGCCAGCAGCTTTCAGGGATGGGAGTATGGCTACACCTTC. It specifies CASSFQGWEYGYTF.